Listed below are T cell receptor beta chains from one sample, sequenced in a study of shared clonotypes between healthy human individuals. Libraries were prepared by immunoSEQ multiplex PCR; TCRdb keeps only in-frame clonotypes and omits some of them. The data hold roughly 2 million clones, with over 85% observed a single time. Sequencing was done on a sample of naive CD8+ T cells sorted from blood. These receptors were obtained from a man in his late teens or twenties in good health. Each CDR3 is given with its conserved first and last residue. The order of the fields is clone size, V gene, D gene, J gene, CDR3 protein, CDR3 DNA. The D gene is left open where the match is weak. Some rows mark clone size as missing; the rest say once, few, many or name a class of expanded clone.

>NA|TRBV27|NA|TRBJ2-7
CASSLSGIPFYEQYF
TGTGCCAGCAGTTTATCGGGAATACCCTTCTACGAGCAGTACTTC
>once|TRBV6-6|NA|TRBJ2-7
CASSYSWAPGYEQYF
TGTGCCAGCAGTTACTCGTGGGCCCCGGGCTACGAGCAGTACTTC
>NA|TRBV19|NA|TRBJ2-7
CASSISLPSGAYEQYF
TGTGCCAGTAGTATTTCCCTCCCCTCCGGGGCCTACGAGCAGTACTTC
>NA|TRBV4-1|NA|TRBJ2-2
CASSPSPGELFF
TGCGCCAGCAGCCCCTCCCCCGGGGAGCTGTTTTTT
>NA|TRBV5-1|TRBD2|TRBJ2-1
CASSLYWTSGENEQFF
TGCGCCAGCAGCTTGTACTGGACTAGCGGGGAGAATGAGCAGTTCTTC
>NA|TRBV5-6|NA|TRBJ2-3
CASSFKAGITDTQYF
TGTGCCAGCAGCTTTAAGGCGGGGATCACAGATACGCAGTATTTT
>NA|TRBV2|TRBD1|TRBJ1-1
CASRTAGGSTEAFF
TGTGCCAGCAGAACCGCAGGGGGCAGCACTGAAGCTTTCTTT
>NA|TRBV19|TRBD1|TRBJ2-7
CASSIATGGPYEQYF
TGTGCCAGTAGTATCGCAACAGGGGGGCCCTACGAGCAGTACTTC
>NA|TRBV29-1|TRBD1|TRBJ1-6
CSVVLIVSGIHSGGHNSPLHF
TGCAGCGTTGTATTAATAGTTTCCGGGATCCACTCAGGGGGCCATAATTCACCCCTCCACTTT
>NA|TRBV4-1|NA|TRBJ2-7
CASSYPGVYEQYF
TGCGCCAGCAGCTACCCCGGAGTCTACGAGCAGTACTTC
>NA|TRBV5-1|TRBD1|TRBJ2-7
CASRPGQGYEQYF
TGCGCCAGCAGGCCGGGACAGGGGTACGAGCAGTACTTC
>NA|TRBV5-6|TRBD1|TRBJ2-1
CASSWRTGANEQFF
TGTGCCAGCAGCTGGCGGACAGGGGCCAATGAGCAGTTCTTC
>NA|TRBV7-9|NA|TRBJ1-1
CATFRGEDTEAFF
TGTGCCACCTTCAGGGGAGAGGACACTGAAGCTTTCTTT
>NA|TRBV29-1|NA|TRBJ2-3
CSVAGDSQPFTDTQYF
TGCAGCGTTGCCGGGGACTCTCAGCCCTTCACAGATACGCAGTATTTT
>NA|TRBV6-5|TRBD1|TRBJ1-1
CASSWGRGLMNTEAFF
TGTGCCAGCAGTTGGGGCAGGGGGCTGATGAACACTGAAGCTTTCTTT
>NA|TRBV7-9|TRBD1|TRBJ2-7
CASSLPDREYEQYF
TGTGCCAGCAGCTTACCGGACAGGGAGTACGAGCAGTACTTC
>NA|TRBV6-5|TRBD2|TRBJ2-1
CASSYSRSGGEFF
TGTGCCAGCAGTTACTCGAGAAGCGGGGGGGAATTCTTC
>NA|TRBV11-2|NA|TRBJ2-5
CASSSYQETQYF
TGTGCCAGCAGCTCTTACCAAGAGACCCAGTACTTC
>NA|TRBV6-5|TRBD2|TRBJ2-5
CASSYAGGTQETQYF
TGTGCCAGCAGTTACGCGGGAGGTACCCAAGAGACCCAGTACTTC
>NA|TRBV28|NA|TRBJ1-4
CASSLGEKLFF
TGTGCCAGCAGTTTGGGTGAAAAACTGTTTTTT
>NA|TRBV4-1|TRBD2|TRBJ2-5
CASSPTSGFQETQYF
TGCGCCAGCAGCCCGACTAGCGGCTTCCAAGAGACCCAGTACTTC
>NA|TRBV6-5|NA|TRBJ2-1
CASGTYGGYNEQFF
TGTGCCAGCGGGACCTATGGGGGATACAATGAGCAGTTCTTC
>NA|TRBV11-2|NA|TRBJ2-3
CASSLGASSTDTQYF
TGTGCCAGCAGCTTAGGGGCCTCTAGCACAGATACGCAGTATTTT
>NA|TRBV19|NA|TRBJ2-7
CASSISLRAESSYEQYF
TGTGCCAGTAGTATAAGCCTGAGAGCGGAGAGCTCCTACGAGCAGTACTTC
>NA|TRBV4-2|NA|TRBJ2-1
CASSQVGGYSYNEQFF
TGTGCCAGCAGCCAAGTAGGCGGATACTCCTACAATGAGCAGTTCTTC
>NA|TRBV10-1|NA|TRBJ1-1
CASSESGERAFF
TGCGCCAGCAGTGAGTCCGGGGAGCGAGCTTTCTTT
>NA|TRBV5-4|NA|TRBJ1-2
CASSPDTSNYGYTF
TGTGCCAGCAGCCCCGACACTTCTAACTATGGCTACACCTTC
>once|TRBV28|NA|TRBJ2-1
CASRDRTYNEQFF
TGTGCCAGCAGAGACAGAACCTACAATGAGCAGTTCTTC
>NA|TRBV5-6|NA|TRBJ1-1
CASSTWGSEAFF
TGTGCCAGCAGTACATGGGGCTCTGAAGCTTTCTTT
>NA|TRBV27|TRBD1|TRBJ2-7
CASSPSQGAIRNEQYF
TGTGCCAGCAGTCCATCGCAGGGGGCGATTCGGAACGAGCAGTACTTC
>NA|TRBV15|TRBD2|TRBJ2-3
CATSRAHWTSQDTQYF
TGTGCCACCAGCAGAGCCCACTGGACTAGCCAAGATACGCAGTATTTT
>NA|TRBV19|NA|TRBJ1-5
CASRARVGGNQPQHF
TGTGCCAGTAGGGCCAGGGTAGGGGGCAATCAGCCCCAGCATTTT
>NA|TRBV27|NA|TRBJ2-7
CASSYGQLGYEQYF
TGTGCCAGCAGTTACGGGCAGCTTGGGTACGAGCAGTACTTC
>NA|TRBV27|TRBD2|TRBJ2-7
CASSKGGLAIYEQYF
TGTGCCAGCAGCAAAGGGGGACTAGCGATTTACGAGCAGTACTTC
>NA|TRBV10-3|NA|TRBJ1-1
CAISDYGKRDRTEAFF
TGTGCCATCAGTGATTATGGGAAGAGAGACCGCACTGAAGCTTTCTTT
>NA|TRBV29-1|NA|TRBJ2-7
CSVEKPGIYEQYF
TGCAGCGTTGAGAAACCAGGGATCTACGAGCAGTACTTC
>NA|TRBV4-1|TRBD1|TRBJ2-5
CASSQDQRGQGSEQETQYF
TGCGCCAGCAGCCAAGATCAAAGGGGACAGGGTAGTGAGCAAGAGACCCAGTACTTC
>NA|TRBV11-1|NA|TRBJ1-4
CASSLGAAFFATNEKLFF
TGTGCCAGCAGCTTAGGAGCAGCGTTCTTCGCAACTAATGAAAAACTGTTTTTT
>NA|TRBV19|TRBD1|TRBJ1-2
CASSIELGQHPRWGYTF
TGTGCCAGTAGTATTGAATTGGGACAGCACCCTAGATGGGGCTACACCTTC
>NA|TRBV27|TRBD1|TRBJ2-7
CASSLGTGATYEQYF
TGTGCCAGCAGTTTAGGGACAGGGGCGACCTACGAGCAGTACTTC
>NA|TRBV27|NA|TRBJ1-2
CASSLTYDSGYTF
TGTGCCAGCAGTTTAACCTACGATTCGGGCTACACCTTC
>NA|TRBV7-9|NA|TRBJ2-7
CASSGTPAYEQYF
TGTGCCAGCAGCGGGACTCCAGCCTACGAGCAGTACTTC
>NA|TRBV4-3|NA|TRBJ2-2
CASSQDWPNTGELFF
TGCGCCAGCAGCCAAGATTGGCCTAACACCGGGGAGCTGTTTTTT
>NA|TRBV10-1|NA|TRBJ1-2
CASSEEPHYGYTF
TGCGCCAGCAGTGAGGAGCCCCACTATGGCTACACCTTC
>NA|TRBV7-7|NA|TRBJ2-2
CASSSNLLSGELFF
TGTGCTAGCAGCTCAAACCTCCTCTCCGGGGAGCTGTTTTTT
>NA|TRBV2|TRBD2|TRBJ2-3
CASSGLAGGTDTQYF
TGTGCCAGCAGCGGACTAGCGGGCGGCACAGATACGCAGTATTTT
>NA|TRBV7-9|NA|TRBJ2-3
CASSLYTQYF
TGTGCCAGCAGCTTATATACGCAGTATTTT
>NA|TRBV28|NA|TRBJ2-3
CASSLWGADTQYF
TGTGCCAGCAGTTTATGGGGGGCAGATACGCAGTATTTT
>NA|TRBV13|NA|TRBJ2-6
CASSFSSESGANVLTF
TGTGCCAGCAGCTTTTCAAGCGAGTCTGGGGCCAACGTCCTGACTTTC
>NA|TRBV27|TRBD1|TRBJ1-2
CASSSGQSSYGYTF
TGTGCCAGCAGTTCGGGACAGAGTTCCTATGGCTACACCTTC
>NA|TRBV7-2|TRBD1|TRBJ2-7
CASTPLGTGNYEQYF
TGTGCCAGCACCCCGCTCGGGACAGGGAACTACGAGCAGTACTTC
>NA|TRBV27|NA|TRBJ1-2
CASSLLGTLGGYTF
TGTGCCAGCAGTTTACTCGGGACTCTCGGCGGCTACACCTTC
>NA|TRBV10-3|NA|TRBJ2-7
CAISESGPTYEQYF
TGTGCCATCAGTGAGTCGGGACCTACCTACGAGCAGTACTTC
>NA|TRBV5-1|NA|TRBJ2-1
CASSPVWVAGNEQFF
TGCGCCAGCAGCCCTGTGTGGGTCGCCGGCAATGAGCAGTTCTTC
>NA|TRBV5-1|TRBD2|TRBJ2-3
CASSAPRGGQDSPTDTQYF
TGCGCCAGCAGCGCGCCACGGGGGGGGCAGGACTCCCCCACAGATACGCAGTATTTT
>NA|TRBV5-6|TRBD1|TRBJ1-3
CASSPGQGHSGNTIYF
TGTGCCAGCAGCCCCGGACAGGGACACTCTGGAAACACCATATATTTT
>NA|TRBV11-3|NA|TRBJ1-4
CASSLRRFIRPEKLFF
TGTGCCAGCAGCTTACGTCGGTTTATTCGACCTGAAAAACTGTTTTTT
>NA|TRBV15|NA|TRBJ2-1
CATSSNLGPGNEQFF
TGTGCCACCAGTTCTAACTTGGGGCCCGGTAATGAGCAGTTCTTC